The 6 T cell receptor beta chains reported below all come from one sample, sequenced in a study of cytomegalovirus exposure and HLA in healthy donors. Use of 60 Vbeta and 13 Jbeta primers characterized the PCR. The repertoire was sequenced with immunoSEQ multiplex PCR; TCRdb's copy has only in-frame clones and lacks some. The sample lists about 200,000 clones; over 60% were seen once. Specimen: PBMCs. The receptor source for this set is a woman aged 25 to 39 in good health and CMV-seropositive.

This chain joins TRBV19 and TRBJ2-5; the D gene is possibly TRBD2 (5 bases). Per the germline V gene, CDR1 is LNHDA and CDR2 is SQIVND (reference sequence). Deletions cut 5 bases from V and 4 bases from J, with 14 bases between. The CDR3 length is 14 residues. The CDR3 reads CASSYRGRGETQYF. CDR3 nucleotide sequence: TGTGCCAGTAGTTACCGAGGGCGCGGAGAGACCCAGTACTTC. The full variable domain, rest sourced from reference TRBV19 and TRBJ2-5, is DGGITQSPKYLFRKEGQNVTLSCEQNLNHDAMYWYRQDPGQGLRLIYYSQIVNDFQKGDIAEGYSVSREKKESFPLTVTSAQKNPTAFYLCASSYRGRGETQYFGPGTRLLVL.

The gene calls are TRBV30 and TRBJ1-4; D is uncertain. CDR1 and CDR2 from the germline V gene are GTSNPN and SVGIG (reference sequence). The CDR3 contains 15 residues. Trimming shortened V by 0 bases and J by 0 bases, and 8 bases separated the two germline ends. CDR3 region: CAWSVPHATNEKLFF. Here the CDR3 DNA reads TGTGCCTGGAGTGTACCACATGCAACTAATGAAAAACTGTTTTTT.

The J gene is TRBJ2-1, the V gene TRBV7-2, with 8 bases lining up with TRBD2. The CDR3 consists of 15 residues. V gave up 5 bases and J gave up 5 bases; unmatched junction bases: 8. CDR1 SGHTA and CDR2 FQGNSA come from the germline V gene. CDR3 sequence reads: CASSPLAGLNNEQFF. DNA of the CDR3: TGTGCCAGCAGCCCCCTAGCGGGCCTCAACAATGAGCAGTTCTTC.

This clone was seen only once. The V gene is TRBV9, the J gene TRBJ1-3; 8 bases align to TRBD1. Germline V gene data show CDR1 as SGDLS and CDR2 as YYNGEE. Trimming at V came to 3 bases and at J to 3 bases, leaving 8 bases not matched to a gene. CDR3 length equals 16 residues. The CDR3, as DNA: TGTGCCAGCAGCGCCAGACAGGGGCCCGGTGGAAACACCATATATTTT. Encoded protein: CASSARQGPGGNTIYF.

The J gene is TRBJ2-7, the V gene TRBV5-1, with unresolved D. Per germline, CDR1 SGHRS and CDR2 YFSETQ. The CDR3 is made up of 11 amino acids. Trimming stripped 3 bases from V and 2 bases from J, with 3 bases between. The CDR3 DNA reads TGCGCCAGCAGCTCCGCCTACGAGCAGTACTTC. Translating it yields CASSSAYEQYF.

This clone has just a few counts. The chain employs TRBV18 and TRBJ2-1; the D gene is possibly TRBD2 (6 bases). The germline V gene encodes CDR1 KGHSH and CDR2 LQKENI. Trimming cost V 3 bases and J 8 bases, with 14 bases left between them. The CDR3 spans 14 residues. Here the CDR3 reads CASSPSWGEYEQFF. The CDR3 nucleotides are TGTGCCAGCTCACCTAGCTGGGGGGAGTATGAGCAGTTCTTC. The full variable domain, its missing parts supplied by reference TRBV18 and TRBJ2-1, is NAGVMQNPRHLVRRRGQEARLRCSPMKGHSHVYWYRQLPEEGLKFMVYLQKENIIDESGMPKERFSAEFPKEGPSILRIQQVVRGDSAAYFCASSPSWGEYEQFFGPGTRLTVL.